What follows describes a single T cell receptor beta chain. Its target is unknown. V was shortened by 1 base and J by 4 bases, with 9 bases between the two germline ends. Germline V gene data show CDR1 as LNHNV and CDR2 as YYDKDF (reference sequence). The CDR3 runs to 14 residues. These data originate in a study of beta chain features in type 1 diabetes. Looking at the study overall: All of the samples together had more than 95 million sorted cells examined.

Every bit of the isolated RNA underwent reverse transcription, so sequencing read expressed TCRB transcripts. Profiling relied on immunoSEQ multiplex PCR, and the TCRdb table lists in-frame clones only, not all of them. Found here are about 59,000 clones, roughly 60% of them singletons; the top ten hold roughly 2%. Study-wide findings and caveats: Possible PCR preference for shorter templates applied equally to patients and controls. In type 1 diabetes patients, VDJ junctions had fewer insertions; deletions at these junctions were more frequent. The naive, central memory and Treg TCRB repertoires of patients appeared to be more similar to one another than those of healthy donors.

The material sequenced was Tregs from blood. The TCR comes from a woman between 18 and 29 years old in good health. The rearrangement uses TRBV15 and TRBJ2-3, with TRBD1 as a possible D gene (5 bases). CDR3 coding DNA: TGTGCCACCAGCAGAGTTGTAGGGGCAGATACGCAGTATTTT. The encoded protein is CATSRVVGADTQYF.